Below, 18 T cell receptor beta chains from the same sample are listed, as sequenced in a study of early T cells in non-severe SARS-CoV-2 infection. MiXCR, applied by TCRdb to the 5' RACE reads, yields one record per CDR3 protein. The data hold some 59,000 distinct CDR3 sequences, with more than 9% observed a single time. The source material was whole blood. These receptors all stem from an adult who was a healthcare worker with PCR-confirmed SARS-CoV-2 infection or an uninfected control (not recorded which).

This chain uses TRBV12-3 or TRBV12-4 with TRBJ1-5; D not certain. The ends were cut back, 2 bases at V and 3 bases at J, with 8 bases in the middle. The CDR3 runs 14 residues. CDR3 in DNA: TGTGCCAGCAGTTTAATGGCAGTCAATCAGCCCCAGCATTTT. This gives the protein CASSLMAVNQPQHF.

The chain is built from TRBV6-2 or TRBV6-3 and TRBJ2-1; D may be TRBD2 (6 bases). V was cut by 7 bases and J by 6 bases, with 16 bases left in between. This CDR3 is 14 amino acids long. CDR1 is MNHEY, CDR2 SVGEGT, per germline. CDR3: CASTLQAGPNEQFF. DNA for the CDR3: TGTGCCAGCACCCTACAGGCGGGACCCAATGAGCAGTTCTTC.

The V and J genes are TRBV18 and TRBJ2-6; D is undetermined. Germline lookup yields CDR1 KGHSH and CDR2 LQKENI. Trimming left V 3 bases short and J 2 bases short, with 2 bases between. The CDR3 totals 13 residues. The CDR3 region is CASSPTGANVLTF. The CDR3 DNA sequence: TGTGCCAGCTCACCGACTGGGGCCAACGTCCTGACTTTC.

This clonotype was seen a single time. V usage is TRBV5-1 and J usage is TRBJ2-7; TRBD1 might be the D (5 bases). Between the trimmed V and J ends, which lost 1 base and 6 bases, there was a span of 23 bases. Germline-derived CDR1 and CDR2 are SGHRS and YFSETQ. The CDR3 covers 17 residues. CDR3 coding DNA: TGCGCCAGCAGCTTGAAATTGGGCATAGGAACAGGATCCGAGCAGTACTTC. As protein: CASSLKLGIGTGSEQYF.

This clonotype was observed a few times. The rearrangement joins TRBV11-3 to TRBJ2-2, with 9 nucleotides matching TRBD1. The CDR3 loop spans 15 amino acids. Germline assignment: CDR1 SGHNT and CDR2 YENEEA. V lost 5 bases and J lost 5; bases outside the gene matches: 6. CDR3 loop: CASSRRTGATGELFF. The CDR3 region has the DNA TGTGCCAGCAGCCGGCGGACAGGGGCGACCGGGGAGCTGTTTTTT.

The V and J genes are TRBV7-6 and TRBJ1-1; 7 bases line up with TRBD1. In germline, CDR1 is SGHVS, CDR2 FNYEAQ. The CDR3 consists of 15 residues. The J segment lost 1 base and the V segment lost 2 bases, leaving 4 bases of the junction unmatched. CDR3: CASSLRGPPNTEAFF. CDR3 nucleotide sequence: TGTGCCAGCAGCTTAAGGGGGCCCCCGAACACTGAAGCTTTCTTT.

This clonotype has just a few counts. The V gene is TRBV4-1, the J gene TRBJ2-7; a possible D gene is TRBD1 (8 bases). Trimming pared 1 base from V and 2 bases from J, leaving 12 bases between. The length of the CDR3 is 15 residues. Germline CDR1 reads MGHRA; CDR2 reads YSYEKL. The CDR3 DNA follows: TGCGCCAGCAGCCAAGGCACAGGGGGGGCCTACGAGCAGTACTTC. Residues: CASSQGTGGAYEQYF.

At least ten counts were recorded for this clonotype. The chain is built from TRBV13 and TRBJ1-2; maybe TRBD1 (6 bases). The CDR3 has 15 amino acids. Deletions cut 5 bases from V and 1 base from J, with 14 bases between. In germline, CDR1 is PRHDT, CDR2 FYEKMQ (reference sequence). CDR3 sequence: CASSLIRDINYGYTF. The DNA for the CDR3 is TGTGCCAGCAGCCTAATAAGGGACATTAACTATGGCTACACCTTC.

Ten or more counts support this clonotype. This chain joins TRBV5-1 and TRBJ1-1, with D perhaps TRBD1 (6 bases). The CDR3 is 14 amino acids. Germline lookup yields CDR1 SGHRS and CDR2 YFSETQ. The V gene lost 5 bases and the J gene lost 1 base, with 12 bases spanning the gap. CDR3 bases: TGCGCCAGCAGATCACAGGGAGCGAACACTGAAGCTTTCTTT. Protein: CASRSQGANTEAFF.

This clonotype was seen many times. This chain uses TRBV5-1 with TRBJ2-3; 12 nucleotides match TRBD2. V lost 3 bases, J lost 6 bases, and 8 bases stayed unmatched. CDR1 and CDR2 from the germline V gene are SGHRS and YFSETQ. The CDR3 loop spans 16 amino acids. Here the CDR3 reads CASSYSSGGATDTQYF. The CDR3, as DNA: TGCGCCAGCAGCTACTCTAGCGGGGGGGCAACCGATACGCAGTATTTT.

This clonotype came up a few times. This chain joins TRBV7-9 and TRBJ2-2, with TRBD1 identical over 7 bases. Trimming removed 5 bases from V and 6 bases from J; junction bases left unmatched: 6. The germline V gene encodes CDR1 SEHNR and CDR2 FQNEAQ (reference sequence). This CDR3 region has 14 residues. The CDR3 loop is CASSHDRAAGELFF. DNA for the CDR3: TGTGCCAGCAGCCACGACAGGGCGGCCGGGGAGCTGTTTTTT.

The chain is built from TRBV9 and TRBJ2-2; the D is unclear. Germline assignment: CDR1 SGDLS and CDR2 YYNGEE. V was cut by 3 bases and J by 2 bases, with 23 bases left in between. This CDR3 contains 19 residues. CDR3 region: CASSGIGTARIKNTGELFF. CDR3 DNA: TGTGCCAGCAGCGGGATCGGAACAGCCCGCATCAAAAACACCGGGGAGCTGTTTTTT.

The chain employs TRBV30 and TRBJ2-1; no definite D call. The CDR3 runs 12 residues. Trimming removed 1 base at V and 10 bases at J, with 11 bases between. Germline CDR1 is GTSNPN and CDR2 is SVGIG (reference sequence). CDR3 residues: CAWSERAVEQFF. CDR3 DNA sequence: TGTGCCTGGAGTGAAAGGGCTGTAGAGCAGTTCTTC.

In this sample, this clonotype turned up many times. The genes are TRBV6-6 and TRBJ2-3; TRBD2 agrees at 12 bases. The CDR3 sequence is 17 residues long. V trimming: 7 bases; J trimming: 2 bases; junction bases outside the gene matches: 10. Germline CDR1 and CDR2: MNHNY and SVGAGI (reference sequence). CDR3 residues: CASNHGLAGISTDTQYF. The CDR3 nucleotides read TGTGCCAGCAACCACGGACTAGCGGGGATTTCCACAGATACGCAGTATTTT.

This clonotype was seen at least ten times. The chain uses TRBV6-5 and TRBJ2-3; unclear D gene. Germline assignment: CDR1 MNHEY and CDR2 SVGAGI. Deletions cut 6 bases from V and 2 bases from J, with 12 bases between. The CDR3 covers 14 residues. The CDR3 loop is CASSYGPNTDTQYF. The CDR3 DNA follows: TGTGCCAGCAGCTACGGGCCTAACACAGATACGCAGTATTTT.

This clonotype was detected ten times or more. The chain has TRBV11-2 and TRBJ2-5, with TRBD2 matching 11 bases. Trimming removed 5 bases from V and 5 bases from J; junction bases left unmatched: 7. Germline V CDR1 and CDR2: SGHAT, FQNNGV. The CDR3 sequence is 15 residues long. This CDR3 is CASSITSGGVETQYF. The CDR3 nucleotides read TGTGCCAGCAGCATCACTAGCGGGGGTGTGGAGACCCAGTACTTC.

This clonotype came up a few times. This chain links TRBV6-5 with TRBJ2-1; tentative D call: TRBD2 (6 bases). The CDR3 has 13 amino acids. The V gene's germline CDR1 is MNHEY and CDR2 SVGAGI. Trimming pared 4 bases from V and 9 bases from J, leaving 13 bases between. CDR3 sequence reads: CASSSRQAGEQFF. The CDR3 DNA sequence: TGTGCCAGCAGTTCCCGACAAGCGGGTGAGCAGTTCTTC.

This clonotype was picked up many times. The chain joins TRBV20-1 to TRBJ2-1, with 8 bases matching TRBD2. J lost 3 bases, V lost 0 bases, and 7 bases had no gene match. The CDR3 sequence is 16 residues long. In germline, CDR1 is DFQATT, CDR2 SNEGSKA (reference sequence). The CDR3, as DNA: TGCAGTGCTAGAGAGGATATAGCGGGGAACTACAATGAGCAGTTCTTC. This codes for CSAREDIAGNYNEQFF.